This paragraph reports one T cell receptor (beta chain). This specimen comes from a study of preoperative IRX-2 immunotherapy in early breast cancer. Germline trimming cut 8 bases from V and 7 bases from J; bases unmatched to any gene: 8. The CDR3 is 14 amino acids. The germline CDR1 and CDR2 sequences are KGHSH and LQKENI. The treatment here: preoperative locoregional IRX-2 cytokine immunotherapy. Patients received preoperative, locoregional IRX-2 cytokine immunotherapy in a phase Ib study. Assay used: immunoSEQ multiplex PCR; TCRdb lists only in-frame clones, some missing. The repertoire has around 3,400 clones, about three quarters of them found once; the top ten carry approximately 9.1%.

The sequence was collected from a human donor with breast cancer. This chain uses TRBV18 with TRBJ2-1, with 10 bases fitting TRBD1. The specimen was tumor tissue, collected before IRX-2 immunotherapy. Here the CDR3 DNA reads TGTGCCAGCCTCCCCGGGACAGGGGTTAATGAGCAGTTCTTC. The encoded protein is CASLPGTGVNEQFF.